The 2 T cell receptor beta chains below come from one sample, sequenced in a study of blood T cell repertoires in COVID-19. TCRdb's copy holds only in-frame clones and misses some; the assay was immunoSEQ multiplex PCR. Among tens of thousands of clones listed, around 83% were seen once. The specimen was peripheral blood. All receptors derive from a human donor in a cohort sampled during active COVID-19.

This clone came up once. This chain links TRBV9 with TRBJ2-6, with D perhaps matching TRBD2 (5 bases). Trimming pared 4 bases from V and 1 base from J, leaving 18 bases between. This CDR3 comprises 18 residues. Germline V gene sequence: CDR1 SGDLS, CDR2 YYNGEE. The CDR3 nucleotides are TGTGCCAGCAGCCCCTCATCCGGGATGTGGTCTGGGGCCAACGTCCTGACTTTC. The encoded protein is CASSPSSGMWSGANVLTF.

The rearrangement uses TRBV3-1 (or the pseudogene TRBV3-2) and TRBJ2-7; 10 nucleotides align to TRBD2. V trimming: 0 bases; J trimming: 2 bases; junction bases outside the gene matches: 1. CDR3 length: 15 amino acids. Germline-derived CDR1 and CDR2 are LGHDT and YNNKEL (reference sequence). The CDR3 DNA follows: TGTGCCAGCAGCCAAGAGAGCGGGGGGGCCTACGAGCAGTACTTC. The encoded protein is CASSQESGGAYEQYF.